Each of the 26 T cell receptor beta chains below was sequenced from the same sample in a study of technical replicates of blood from a handful of donors. Profiling relied on immunoSEQ multiplex PCR, and the TCRdb table lists in-frame clones only, not all of them. The top ten clones hold almost 0.3% of a sample with 70,000 to 95,000 clones, 95% to 98% of them seen once. The sample was T cells isolated from PBMCs. Source of these receptors: a human donor in good health.

The rearrangement joins TRBV15 to TRBJ2-1, with D perhaps matching TRBD1 (5 bases). CDR1 is LNHNV, CDR2 YYDKDF, per germline (reference sequence). The CDR3 has 13 amino acids. V lost 5 bases to trimming and J lost 7 bases, with 12 bases between them. Here the CDR3 DNA reads TGTGCCACCAGCTCAGGAAGGGGTAATGAGCAGTTCTTC. It yields the protein CATSSGRGNEQFF.

J is TRBJ1-4 and V is TRBV19, with no clear D. The CDR3 runs to 13 residues. The germline CDR1 and CDR2 sequences are LNHDA and SQIVND (reference sequence). V was shortened by 5 bases and J by 4 bases, with 8 bases between the two germline ends. CDR3: CASSARVNEKLFF. The CDR3 DNA follows: TGTGCCAGTAGTGCTCGGGTTAATGAAAAACTGTTTTTT.

The chain uses TRBV2 and TRBJ1-1; TRBD1 matches at 8 bases. This CDR3 is 14 amino acids long. J gave up 1 base and V 9 bases, and 7 bases lay outside the gene matches. Germline V CDR1 and CDR2: SNHLY, FYNNEI. CDR3 bases: TGTGCCAGTTCGACAGGGGCCACGAACACTGAAGCTTTCTTT. It yields the protein CASSTGATNTEAFF.

The rearrangement links TRBV27 to TRBJ2-7, with 9 bases matching TRBD1. V lost 5 bases, J lost 5 bases, and 10 bases stayed unmatched. CDR1 is MNHEY, CDR2 SMNVEV, per germline (reference sequence). This CDR3 spans 15 amino acids. CDR3 nucleotide sequence: TGTGCCAGCAGTCTACTACAGGGGGCAAGAGACGAGCAGTACTTC. Its translation is CASSLLQGARDEQYF.

This chain uses TRBV7-9 with TRBJ1-1, with D unclear. Germline V gene sequence: CDR1 SEHNR, CDR2 FQNEAQ (reference sequence). The CDR3 is 13 residues long. Deletions cut 2 bases from V and 7 bases from J, with 11 bases between. The CDR3 DNA reads as TGTGCCAGCAGCTTATATGAAAGCCTTGAAGCTTTCTTT. Translating it yields CASSLYESLEAFF. The variable domain in full, completed from reference TRBV7-9 and TRBJ1-1, reads DTGVSQNPRHKITKRGQNVTFRCDPISEHNRLYWYRQTLGQGPEFLTYFQNEAQLEKSRLLSDRFSAERPKGSFSTLEIQRTEQGDSAMYLCASSLYESLEAFFGQGTRLTVV.

The rearrangement uses TRBV28 and TRBJ1-5; no reliable D call. V gave up 9 bases and J gave up 2 bases, with 17 bases separating them. The CDR3 is made up of 15 amino acids. Germline values: CDR1 MDHEN, CDR2 SYDVKM. The CDR3 sequence: CASSSDGEGNQPQHF. CDR3 in DNA: TGTGCCAGTTCCAGTGATGGGGAGGGCAATCAGCCCCAGCATTTT.

V is TRBV2 and J is TRBJ2-2, with D unclear. Germline assignment: CDR1 SNHLY and CDR2 FYNNEI. CDR3 length: 14 amino acids. With 6 bases removed from V and 5 bases from J, the gap between germline ends came to 13 bases. CDR3 sequence (DNA): TGTGCCAGCAGCCCCCAGGTGGTTACCGGGGAGCTGTTTTTT. Translated: CASSPQVVTGELFF. Using reference TRBV2 and TRBJ2-2 for the parts outside the CDR3, the full variable domain is EPEVTQTPSHQVTQMGQEVILRCVPISNHLYFYWYRQILGQKVEFLVSFYNNEISEKSEIFDDQFSVERPDGSNFTLKIRSTKLEDSAMYFCASSPQVVTGELFFGEGSRLTVL.

This clone appeared once. The chain uses TRBV5-4 and TRBJ2-6, with D maybe TRBD1 (6 bases). The CDR3 length is 17 residues. Germline-derived CDR1 and CDR2 are SGHNT and YYREEE (reference sequence). Trimming took off 8 bases at V and 0 bases at J, with 18 bases between the two ends. The CDR3 bases are TGTGCCAGTAACAGGGTTCAATACTCCTCTGGGGCCAACGTCCTGACTTTC. It is translated as CASNRVQYSSGANVLTF.

The rearrangement links TRBV12-5 to TRBJ1-1; 7 bases line up with TRBD1. In germline, CDR1 is LGHNT, CDR2 FRNRAP. The CDR3 spans 13 residues. V shed 5 bases, J shed 6 bases, and the junction held 6 bases outside the gene matches. The CDR3 DNA sequence: TGTGCTAGTGGTCTTCAGACAGGGTCTGAAGCTTTCTTT. The encoded protein is CASGLQTGSEAFF.

This chain links TRBV7-2 with TRBJ2-7; TRBD2 matches at 7 bases. The CDR3 length is 13 residues. Trimming cost V 4 bases and J 2 bases; bases outside gene matches: 2. Per germline, CDR1 SGHTA and CDR2 FQGNSA. CDR3 DNA: TGTGCCAGCAGCTCGCTAGCGGCCTACGAGCAGTACTTC. Translating it yields CASSSLAAYEQYF.

The genes are TRBV25-1 and TRBJ1-1, with D hard to call. The germline gives CDR1 MGHDK, CDR2 SYGVNS. Deletions cut 5 bases from V and 10 bases from J, with 14 bases between. The CDR3 is 12 amino acids. Written as DNA, the CDR3 is TGTGCCAGCAGTCAAGGCTGGAGAGGAGCTTTCTTT. It is translated as CASSQGWRGAFF. Full variable domain (remainder filled in from reference TRBV25-1 and TRBJ1-1): EADIYQTPRYLVIGTGKKITLECSQTMGHDKMYWYQQDPGMELHLIHYSYGVNSTEKGDLSSESTVSRIRTEHFPLTLESARPSHTSQYLCASSQGWRGAFFGQGTRLTVV.

The CDR3 sequence: CASSLEGRDTGELFF. The CDR3 DNA is TGCGCCAGCAGCTTGGAAGGGCGGGACACCGGGGAGCTGTTTTTT. The V and J genes are TRBV5-1 and TRBJ2-2, with D perhaps TRBD2 (5 bases). CDR1 is SGHRS and CDR2 is YFSETQ in the germline V gene. There are 15 residues in the CDR3. The V end lost 0 bases, the J end lost 3 bases, and 9 bases lay between the germline ends.

The rearrangement links TRBV7-3 to TRBJ2-1; tentatively, D is TRBD1 (6 bases). The CDR3 has 13 residues. V was pared by 5 bases and J by 6 bases, with 11 bases between. Germline assignment: CDR1 SGHTA and CDR2 FQGTGA. CDR3 protein: CASSPRQANEQFF. DNA for the CDR3: TGTGCCAGCAGCCCACGACAGGCCAATGAGCAGTTCTTC.

The chain is built from TRBV7-2 and TRBJ2-1; 9 bases map to TRBD2. Germline CDR1 reads SGHTA; CDR2 reads FQGNSA. The CDR3 spans 16 residues. V was pared by 2 bases and J by 4 bases, with 6 bases of the junction left unmatched. DNA of the CDR3: TGTGCCAGCAGCTTACGGGCTAGCGGGAAATACAATGAGCAGTTCTTC. It specifies CASSLRASGKYNEQFF.

The chain joins TRBV30 to TRBJ2-7, with 12 bases aligning to TRBD2. With 2 bases clipped from V and 0 bases from J, the junction kept 5 bases outside the gene matches. The CDR3 has 16 amino acids. Germline-derived CDR1 and CDR2 are GTSNPN and SVGIG (reference sequence). The CDR3 loop reads CAWSMGLAGASYEQYF. CDR3 sequence (DNA): TGTGCCTGGAGTATGGGACTAGCGGGTGCCTCCTACGAGCAGTACTTC.

The rearrangement uses TRBV6-6 and TRBJ2-6, with D maybe TRBD2 (5 bases). The CDR3 has 15 amino acids. Germline V lookup: CDR1 MNHNY, CDR2 SVGAGI (reference sequence). With 6 bases removed from V and 1 base from J, the gap between germline ends came to 10 bases. The DNA for the CDR3 is TGTGCCAGCAGCCCCCCGGGGTCTGGGGCCAACGTCCTGACTTTC. It codes for CASSPPGSGANVLTF.

V usage is TRBV19 and J usage is TRBJ1-1, with 12 bases matching TRBD1. Germline CDR1 and CDR2: LNHDA and SQIVND (reference sequence). The CDR3 loop spans 13 amino acids. V was clipped by 6 bases and J by 10 bases; unmatched bases: 6. CDR3 protein: CASRSRDRGPAFF. In nucleotides, the CDR3 is TGTGCCAGTAGGTCCCGGGACAGGGGGCCAGCTTTCTTT.

J is TRBJ2-2 and V is TRBV7-2, with D tentatively TRBD2 (5 bases). The germline gives CDR1 SGHTA, CDR2 FQGNSA. Between the trimmed V and J ends, which lost 5 bases and 4 bases, there was a span of 11 bases. The CDR3 runs 14 residues. CDR3 coding DNA: TGTGCCAGCAGCCCGCGGGTCCGCACCGGGGAGCTGTTTTTT. Translated, it gives CASSPRVRTGELFF.

The J gene is TRBJ1-2, the V gene TRBV15, with TRBD1 as a possible D gene (5 bases). The germline V and J ends were trimmed by 0 bases and 2 bases, with 10 bases remaining between them. This CDR3 has 15 residues. The germline CDR1 and CDR2 sequences are LNHNV and YYDKDF (reference sequence). The CDR3 DNA sequence: TGTGCCACCAGCAGAGACAGGGTTCCCAACTATGGCTACACCTTC. The encoded protein is CATSRDRVPNYGYTF.

V and J are TRBV7-9 and TRBJ2-7, with D tentatively TRBD2 (5 bases). CDR1 and CDR2 (germline): SEHNR, FQNEAQ (reference sequence). The CDR3 runs 14 residues. V lost 2 bases and J 2 bases, leaving 10 bases between the germline ends. The CDR3 bases are TGTGCCAGCAGCTTAAGAGGGATCCCCTACGAGCAGTACTTC. Protein: CASSLRGIPYEQYF.

This clone was seen a single time. The genes are TRBV6-5 and TRBJ2-2; D is perhaps TRBD1 (6 bases). The V end was cut by 6 bases, the J end by 6 bases, with 14 bases between. The germline V gene encodes CDR1 MNHEY and CDR2 SVGAGI. The CDR3 sequence is 14 residues long. CDR3 residues: CASSTISGAGELFF. The CDR3 DNA reads TGTGCCAGCAGCACTATTTCAGGGGCCGGGGAGCTGTTTTTT.

V and J are TRBV5-1 and TRBJ2-7; D not certain. Germline loops: CDR1 SGHRS, CDR2 YFSETQ. V lost 1 base and J lost 7, with 12 bases in between. The CDR3 totals 13 residues. Written as DNA, the CDR3 is TGCGCCAGCAGCTTGAATGTCCGGTGGGAGCAGTACTTC. This gives the protein CASSLNVRWEQYF.

This chain links TRBV29-1 with TRBJ2-7; 15 bases fit TRBD2. CDR1 is SQVTM and CDR2 is ANQGSEA in the germline V gene. V dropped 6 bases and J dropped 7; count of bases not matched to a gene: 19. CDR3 length equals 18 residues. The CDR3 nucleotides read TGCAGCGTCCTCCTCTGGACTAGCGGGAGGGCCTCGGGGGGAGAGCAGTACTTC. It yields the protein CSVLLWTSGRASGGEQYF.

The gene calls are TRBV4-1 and TRBJ2-6; D may be TRBD2 (5 bases). This CDR3 is built from 17 residues. V shed 1 base and J shed 2 bases, with 12 bases lying between them. Per germline, CDR1 MGHRA and CDR2 YSYEKL. The CDR3 loop is CASSQGWETPGANVLTF. For the CDR3, the DNA is TGCGCCAGCAGCCAAGGTTGGGAGACCCCTGGGGCCAACGTCCTGACTTTC.

This clone was seen a single time. This chain's CDR3 is CASGPGQKDQPQHF. CDR3 DNA sequence: TGTGCTAGTGGTCCGGGACAGAAGGATCAGCCCCAGCATTTT. This chain joins TRBV12-5 and TRBJ1-5; 7 bases match TRBD1. Looked up from germline, CDR1 is LGHNT and CDR2 is FRNRAP. With 5 bases clipped from V and 5 bases from J, the junction kept 6 bases outside the gene matches. The CDR3 is made up of 14 amino acids.

V is TRBV5-6 and J is TRBJ1-1; 10 bases line up with TRBD1. CDR1 SGHDT and CDR2 YYEEEE come from the germline V gene. This CDR3 has 19 amino acids. The trim removed 0 bases at V and 1 base at J, leaving 12 bases unmatched. The CDR3 loop is CASSLAFRDRGRENTEAFF. DNA of the CDR3: TGTGCCAGCAGCTTGGCCTTCCGGGACAGGGGACGGGAGAACACTGAAGCTTTCTTT.